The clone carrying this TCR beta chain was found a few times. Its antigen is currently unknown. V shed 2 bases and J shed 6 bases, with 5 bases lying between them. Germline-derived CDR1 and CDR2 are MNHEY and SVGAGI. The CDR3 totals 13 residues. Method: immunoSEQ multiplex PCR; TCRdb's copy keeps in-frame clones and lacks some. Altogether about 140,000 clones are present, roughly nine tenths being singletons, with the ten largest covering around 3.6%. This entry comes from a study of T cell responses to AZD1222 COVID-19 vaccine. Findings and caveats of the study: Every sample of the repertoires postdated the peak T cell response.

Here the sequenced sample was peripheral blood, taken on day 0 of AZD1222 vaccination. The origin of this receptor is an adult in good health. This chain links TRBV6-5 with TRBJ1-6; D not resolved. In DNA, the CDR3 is TGTGCCAGCAGTTACACCGCTAATTCACCCCTCCACTTT. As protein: CASSYTANSPLHF.